The rows below give T cell receptor beta chains drawn from one sample of a study of blood T cells in healthy people across ages. TCRdb analysed the 5' RACE reads with MiXCR anew, one entry per CDR3 protein. The profile covers about 720,000 distinct CDR3 sequences, with 25% appearing a single time and under 4% taken by the ten largest. This sample also belongs to another study, concerning T cells of mothers and their children.

The sample taken for sequencing was blood. Every receptor here comes from a boy aged 5-17 years in good health. Each CDR3 is given with its conserved first and last residue. The D gene is left open where the match is weak. Part of the rows lack a size; the others show once, few, many or a class for expanded clones.

NA	TRBV12-3/TRBV12-4	NA	TRBJ1-6	TGTGCCAGCAGCCCGGGGCAGGACTATAATTCACCCCTCCACTTT	CASSPGQDYNSPLHF
NA	TRBV20-1	NA	TRBJ2-5	TGCAGTTGTTCAGCCCCCCAAGAGACCCAGTACTTC	CSCSAPQETQYF
TRBD2	TRBV20-1	NA	TRBJ2-4	TGCAGTAAGATTAGCGGGAGGGCCGGGGACATTCAGTACTTC	CSKISGRAGDIQYF
NA	TRBV28	NA	TRBJ2-5	TGTGCCAGCAGCCGGATCAGCGTGGAGACCCAGTACTTC	CASSRISVETQYF
NA	TRBV4-1	NA	TRBJ2-5	TGCGCCAGCAGCCAAGACTGGGGGGTTGGGGAGACCCAGTACTTC	CASSQDWGVGETQYF
NA	TRBV7-9	NA	TRBJ2-3	TGTGCCAGCAGCTTAACTGCCTTAAGGACAGATACGCAGTATTTT	CASSLTALRTDTQYF
NA	TRBV7-3	few	TRBJ2-1	TGTGCCAGCAGCTTAAGCCGGCAGGGAAGTGTCAATGAGCAGTTCTTC	CASSLSRQGSVNEQFF
NA	TRBV7-2	NA	TRBJ2-5	TGTGCCAGCAGCTCACCTAACATCTACGGGCAGTACTTC	CASSSPNIYGQYF
NA	TRBV20-1	NA	TRBJ2-1	TGCAGTTCCACCCCGGGGATTCCTTACAATGAGCAGTTCTTC	CSSTPGIPYNEQFF
NA	TRBV7-2	NA	TRBJ2-3	TGTGCCAGCAGCTTAGTGCTGTCCCCGGCTAGCACAGATACGCAGTATTTT	CASSLVLSPASTDTQYF
NA	TRBV9	NA	TRBJ1-2	TGTGCCAGCAGCGACCCTTGGGGCTACACCTTC	CASSDPWGYTF
NA	TRBV7-9	many	TRBJ2-5	TGTGCCAGCAGCCCAAGGGACTTCCAAGAGACCCAGTACTTC	CASSPRDFQETQYF
NA	TRBV28	many	TRBJ1-1	TGTGCCAGCAGGACAGGGAACACTGAAGCTTTCTTT	CASRTGNTEAFF
NA	TRBV20-1	NA	TRBJ2-2	TGCAGTGCTGTTCAGTCGACAGGAAAACCGAACACCGGGGAGCTGTTTTTT	CSAVQSTGKPNTGELFF
TRBD1	TRBV29-1	few	TRBJ2-7	TGCAGCGTCGTAAACCGGGACAGGAGCTCCTACGAGCAGTACTTC	CSVVNRDRSSYEQYF
NA	TRBV9	few	TRBJ2-3	TGTGCCAGCAGCGTAGGGGGTGGGGAAGAAGATACGCAGTATTTT	CASSVGGGEEDTQYF
NA	TRBV7-9	NA	TRBJ1-4	TGTGCCAGCAGCTCCGGGACAACCAGCGCAACTAATGAAAAACTGTTTTTT	CASSSGTTSATNEKLFF
NA	TRBV6-2/TRBV6-3	few	TRBJ2-1	TGTGCCAGCAGTTACCCCCACGGACGGGCCTTAGGGGAGCAGTTCTTC	CASSYPHGRALGEQFF
TRBD1	TRBV9	few	TRBJ1-2	TGTGCCAGCAGTCATGGACAGGTCTATGGCTACACCTTC	CASSHGQVYGYTF
NA	TRBV4-1	once	TRBJ2-7	TGCGCCAGCAGCCAAACAGGGATCGACTCCTACGAGCAGTACTTC	CASSQTGIDSYEQYF
NA	TRBV27	NA	TRBJ1-2	TGTGCCAGCAGTTTATACGGGAGGAACTATGGCTACACCTTC	CASSLYGRNYGYTF
TRBD2	TRBV11-1	NA	TRBJ2-2	TGTGCCAGCAGCCGCCGGCTAGCGGGACTCGACACCGGGGAGCTGTTTTTT	CASSRRLAGLDTGELFF
TRBD2	TRBV4-3	few	TRBJ2-7	TGCGCCAGCAGCCAGACTAGCGGAGAGGGGTACGAGCAGTACTTC	CASSQTSGEGYEQYF
NA	TRBV6-5	NA	TRBJ1-1	NA	CASSSGLERDTEAFF
NA	TRBV5-1	few	TRBJ2-3	TGCGCCAGCAGCTCCGGTTACAGCACAGATACGCAGTATTTT	CASSSGYSTDTQYF
NA	TRBV11-2	NA	TRBJ2-7	TGTGCCAGCAGCGTTCCAGGAGCCTCCTACGAGCAGTACTTC	CASSVPGASYEQYF
NA	TRBV5-5	NA	TRBJ1-1	TGTGCCAGCAGCCCGTGGACAGCAAACACTGAAGCTTTCTTT	CASSPWTANTEAFF
NA	TRBV3-1	NA	TRBJ1-4	TGTGCCAGCAGCCAGGGAGTCGCAACTAATGAAAAACTGTTTTTT	CASSQGVATNEKLFF
NA	TRBV5-1	NA	TRBJ2-1	TGCGCCAGCAGCTGGGGTTTTGAGCAGTTCTTC	CASSWGFEQFF
NA	TRBV29-1	NA	TRBJ2-3	TGCAGCGTTGGGGAGGCGGGCACAGATACGCAGTATTTT	CSVGEAGTDTQYF
NA	TRBV20-1	few	TRBJ1-1	TGCAGTGGGGGCGCCGGAGAAACCGAAGAAGCTTTCTTT	CSGGAGETEEAFF
TRBD1	TRBV27	once	TRBJ2-7	TGTGCCAGCAGTTCCCATGACAGGGTGGGCTACGAGCAGTACTTC	CASSSHDRVGYEQYF
NA	TRBV19	NA	TRBJ1-2	TGTGCCATCCGGGACGGTTCCTATGGCTACACCTTC	CAIRDGSYGYTF
NA	TRBV7-2	few	TRBJ2-4	TGTGCCAGCAGCTCATTTCCGGATATTCAGTACTTC	CASSSFPDIQYF
NA	TRBV2	NA	TRBJ2-1	TGTGCTAGTATATATGATGAGCAGTTCTTC	CASIYDEQFF
TRBD2	TRBV6-2/TRBV6-3	NA	TRBJ2-4	TGTGCCAGCTCCCGCGGGGGGGCCGTCGTGGACATTCAGTACTTC	CASSRGGAVVDIQYF
NA	TRBV3-1	few	TRBJ1-1	TGTGCGAGCTCGGGGGACACAAACATGAACACTGAAGCTTTCTTT	CASSGDTNMNTEAFF
NA	TRBV27	few	TRBJ2-1	TGTGCCAGCAGTTTATCGGTACAGCTTCTGGATGAGCAGTTCTTC	CASSLSVQLLDEQFF
NA	TRBV7-9	NA	TRBJ1-2	TGTGCCAGCAGCTTGAGACAGGATGGCTACACCTTC	CASSLRQDGYTF
TRBD1	TRBV14	NA	TRBJ1-6	TGTGCCGGCAGCCCGAGACAGGGGACTAATTCACCCCTCCACTTT	CAGSPRQGTNSPLHF
NA	TRBV5-7	NA	TRBJ2-2	TGTGCCAGCAGCTTCCTCACCCAGGGGAACACCGGGGAGCTGTTTTTT	CASSFLTQGNTGELFF
TRBD1	TRBV14	many	TRBJ2-1	TGTGCCAGCAGCCCTTTTCAGGGGGTCGATCCGTTCTTC	CASSPFQGVDPFF
TRBD1	TRBV20-1	NA	TRBJ1-5	TGCAGTGCTAGAGCAGGGGGCGCGGGCAATCAGCCCCAGCATTTT	CSARAGGAGNQPQHF
TRBD2	TRBV20-1	NA	TRBJ2-5	TGCAGTGCTAGACAACTAGCGGGAGGTAGAGAGACCCAGTACTTC	CSARQLAGGRETQYF
NA	TRBV14	few	TRBJ1-2	TGTGCCAGCAGCCAAGCATGGGGCTATGGCTACACCTTC	CASSQAWGYGYTF
TRBD1	TRBV20-1	many	TRBJ2-7	TGCAGTGCAAAGGACAGGTACTCCTACGAGCAGTACTTC	CSAKDRYSYEQYF
NA	TRBV29-1	NA	TRBJ1-2	TGCAGCGCTGCGGACAACCCGAACTATGGCTACACCTTC	CSAADNPNYGYTF
NA	TRBV7-2	NA	TRBJ2-7	TGTGCCAGCAGCTTAGTTGGAGCGGGCGCCTCCTACGAGCAGTACTTC	CASSLVGAGASYEQYF
TRBD1	TRBV28	NA	TRBJ2-7	TGTGCCAGCAGTTCCGTGTCAGGCCCAAACCCGGGACAGACCTTCTCCTACGAGCAGTACTTC	CASSSVSGPNPGQTFSYEQYF
NA	TRBV7-2	NA	TRBJ2-7	TGTGCCAGCAGATCAATCTACGAGCAGTACTTC	CASRSIYEQYF
NA	TRBV7-2	NA	TRBJ1-3	TGTGCCAGCAGCTTACCCCCAAACACCATATATTTT	CASSLPPNTIYF
NA	TRBV7-2	NA	TRBJ2-2	TGTGCCAGCAGCTTCGGGAAGACGAACACCGGGGAGCTGTTTTTT	CASSFGKTNTGELFF
NA	TRBV5-1	NA	TRBJ2-6	TGCGCCAGCAGCTTCATACCCGATGGGGCCAACGTCCTGACTTTC	CASSFIPDGANVLTF
NA	TRBV9	NA	TRBJ1-1	TGTGCCAGCAGCGCCCTACCGATCCCCGACAAGAACACTGAAGCTTTCTTT	CASSALPIPDKNTEAFF
TRBD1	TRBV7-9	NA	TRBJ2-1	TGTGCCAGCAGCCAACAGACAGGGGGTGACTACAATGAGCAGTTCTTC	CASSQQTGGDYNEQFF
NA	TRBV7-6	many	TRBJ1-4	TGTGCCAGCAGCTTGTACAGCAATGAAAAACTGTTTTTT	CASSLYSNEKLFF
TRBD1	TRBV5-5	few	TRBJ1-4	TGTGCCAGCAGCTTGGGAGGGGGCGTAGAAAAACTGTTTTTT	CASSLGGGVEKLFF
TRBD2	TRBV6-1	NA	TRBJ2-5	TGTGCCAGCAGACCCAAAAGCGGGGGGGCCTGCGGTGAGACCCAGTACTTC	CASRPKSGGACGETQYF
TRBD2	TRBV5-1	few	TRBJ2-5	TGCGCCAGCAGCTGGGGAGCGGGAGCAGCCCAAGAGACCCAGTACTTC	CASSWGAGAAQETQYF
NA	TRBV7-2	NA	TRBJ2-5	TGTGCCAGCAGCTTAATGGCAGGGGCGGTAGGGGAGACCCAGTACTTC	CASSLMAGAVGETQYF